The T cell receptor beta chain under discussion was sequenced for a study of blood T cell repertoires in COVID-19. Study in general: The United States, Italy and Spain were the sources of the acute and convalescent COVID-19 samples.

Using immunoSEQ multiplex PCR, the repertoire was profiled, and TCRdb retains in-frame clones only, with some absent. The sample carries 130,000 or so clones, around 88% recorded once. The CDR3 has 16 amino acids. J lost 4 bases, V lost 5 bases, and 10 bases had no gene match. Germline V gene lookup returns CDR1 SNHLY and CDR2 FYNNEI. The TCR sequence derives from a man in his fifties with active or convalescent COVID-19. The chain is built from TRBV2 and TRBJ2-7, with 11 bases lining up with TRBD2. Sequencing input: peripheral blood. The CDR3 DNA sequence: TGTGCCAGCAGTCGATCTTCCGGGACTAGCGGATACGAGCAGTACTTC. Translated, it gives CASSRSSGTSGYEQYF.